The rows below give T cell receptor beta chains drawn from one sample of a study of T-cell memory formation after mild COVID-19. Each CDR3 protein gets one entry after TCRdb re-called the 5' RACE reads with MiXCR. This table has hundreds of thousands of distinct CDR3 sequences, more than 15% appearing once. The material sequenced was PBMCs or a T cell subset sorted from them (not recorded which). The origin of the receptors is a man aged 18 to 29 who had mild COVID-19 (a few samples of this study predate the infection). Cell type and time point are not known. CDR3s include the opening cysteine and the closing phenylalanine or tryptophan. The order of the fields is J gene, V gene, clone size, D gene, CDR3 protein, CDR3 DNA. The D gene is left open where the match is weak. Clone size is not always given. Where it is, it says once, few, many or a class for expanded clones.

>TRBJ1-6|TRBV19|.|.
CASSIQGWNSPLHF
TGTGCCAGTAGTATCCAGGGCTGGAATTCACCCCTCCACTTT
>TRBJ2-5|TRBV9|.|TRBD1
CASSLGTDQETQYF
TGTGCCAGCAGCCTAGGGACAGACCAAGAGACCCAGTACTTC
>TRBJ2-1|TRBV7-8|.|TRBD2
CASRNPASGGPGEQFF
TGTGCCAGCAGAAACCCGGCAAGCGGGGGCCCGGGGGAGCAGTTCTTC
>TRBJ1-2|TRBV3-1|few|.
CASSQSFGTTYGYTF
TGTGCCAGCAGCCAGTCTTTCGGGACGACCTATGGCTACACCTTC
>TRBJ1-6|TRBV5-6|.|.
CASSLVGRTTSPLHF
TGTGCCAGCAGCTTGGTAGGAAGAACTACTTCACCCCTCCACTTT
>TRBJ2-3|TRBV4-1|few|TRBD2
CASSYARQPTSEATDTQYF
TGCGCCAGCAGCTACGCAAGACAGCCTACTAGCGAGGCCACAGATACGCAGTATTTT
>TRBJ2-1|TRBV9|few|TRBD2
CASSVASGANEQFF
TGTGCCAGCAGCGTAGCAAGCGGGGCCAATGAGCAGTTCTTC
>TRBJ1-6|TRBV4-3|few|.
CASSHTDRDNSPLHF
TGCGCCAGCAGCCATACCGACAGAGATAATTCACCCCTCCACTTT
>TRBJ2-5|TRBV15|few|.
CATGERIGETQYF
TGTGCCACCGGAGAAAGGATCGGAGAGACCCAGTACTTC
>TRBJ2-2|TRBV12-3/TRBV12-4|few|.
CASSLPRGNTGELFF
TGTGCCAGCAGTTTACCCAGGGGGAACACCGGGGAGCTGTTTTTT